The 18 T cell receptor beta chains in this list originate from one sample, sequenced in a study of CD8+ T cells in alopecia areata. After isolation, RNA underwent reverse transcription to generate cDNA as the sequencing template. The repertoire was sequenced with immunoSEQ multiplex PCR; TCRdb's copy has only in-frame clones and lacks some. The sample includes about 120,000 clones, about 60% of them seen just once. Material: CD4+ T cells sorted from blood. The receptors shown here come from a human donor in good health.

The rearrangement joins TRBV6-1 to TRBJ2-7; TRBD1 might be the D (6 bases). The CDR3 has 14 residues. Germline V CDR1 and CDR2: MNHNS, SASEGT. Trimming removed 3 bases from V and 2 bases from J, with 11 bases in between. CDR3 DNA sequence: TGTGCCAGCAGTGACAGGGGATTTACCTACGAGCAGTACTTC. Its translation: CASSDRGFTYEQYF.

The chain links TRBV9 to TRBJ2-1; TRBD2 aligns across 8 bases. The germline gives CDR1 SGDLS, CDR2 YYNGEE. V gave up 0 bases and J gave up 6 bases; unmatched junction bases: 5. This CDR3 has 15 amino acids. This CDR3 is CASSVVNGGANEQFF. In DNA form, the CDR3 reads TGTGCCAGCAGCGTAGTGAACGGGGGGGCCAATGAGCAGTTCTTC.

The chain combines TRBV29-1 with TRBJ2-4; 9 positions agree with TRBD1. After removal of 6 bases from V and 2 bases from J, the junction contained 8 bases not matched to a gene. The CDR3 is 15 amino acids. The germline gives CDR1 SQVTM, CDR2 ANQGSEA. CDR3 bases: TGCAGCGTCCACCCGGGACAGGGCCCCAAAAACATTCAGTACTTC. Its translation is CSVHPGQGPKNIQYF.

The V gene is TRBV29-1, the J gene TRBJ2-6; D remains ambiguous. The germline V gene encodes CDR1 SQVTM and CDR2 ANQGSEA. Trimming removed 4 bases from V and 4 bases from J, with 11 bases in between. The CDR3 contains 14 residues. The CDR3 DNA is TGCAGCGTTGTCTGGGGAAGCGGGGCCAACGTCCTGACTTTC. It translates to CSVVWGSGANVLTF.

The chain has TRBV27 and TRBJ2-4; no reliable D call. There are 13 residues in the CDR3. The V gene's germline CDR1 is MNHEY and CDR2 SMNVEV (reference sequence). Between the trimmed V and J ends, which lost 8 bases and 0 bases, there was a span of 8 bases. CDR3 nucleotide sequence: TGTGCCAGCGGCCGGACAGCCAAAAACATTCAGTACTTC. Translating it yields CASGRTAKNIQYF.

The chain links TRBV27 to TRBJ1-6; TRBD1 matches 8 bases. Per the germline V gene, CDR1 is MNHEY and CDR2 is SMNVEV (reference sequence). V lost 7 bases to trimming and J lost 9 bases; unmatched junction nucleotides: 14. CDR3 length equals 16 residues. The CDR3 DNA follows: TGTGCCAGCAATACTCAGGGGGCCCGGTTCGGTTCACCCCTCCACTTT. It yields the protein CASNTQGARFGSPLHF.

The genes are TRBV5-4 and TRBJ2-7; 8 nucleotides align to TRBD2. CDR3 length: 15 amino acids. Germline-derived CDR1 and CDR2 are SGHNT and YYREEE (reference sequence). V dropped 2 bases and J dropped 5; count of bases not matched to a gene: 9. In DNA, the CDR3 is TGTGCCAGCAGCTTTTTCAAGAGCGGGGGCCACGAGCAGTACTTC. As protein: CASSFFKSGGHEQYF.

The chain couples TRBV29-1 to TRBJ1-2; TRBD1 is a possible D gene (6 bases). This CDR3 has 12 residues. With 3 bases removed from V and 14 bases from J, the gap between germline ends came to 19 bases. The germline CDR1 and CDR2 sequences are SQVTM and ANQGSEA. The CDR3 DNA reads as TGCAGCGTTGATTCCGGGGGGGCGGAGTTGACCTTC. Translating gives CSVDSGGAELTF. The full variable domain, its missing parts supplied by reference TRBV29-1 and TRBJ1-2, is SAVISQKPSRDICQRGTSLTIQCQVDSQVTMMFWYRQQPGQSLTLIATANQGSEATYESGFVIDKFPISRPNLTFSTLTVSNMSPEDSSIYLCSVDSGGAELTFGSGTRLTVV.

This clone was seen a single time. The genes are TRBV30 and TRBJ1-2; TRBD1 matches 7 bases. The germline CDR1 and CDR2 sequences are GTSNPN and SVGIG (reference sequence). This CDR3 has 13 residues. Germline trimming cut 1 base from V and 9 bases from J; bases unmatched to any gene: 8. The CDR3 loop reads CAWSGGQGDCYTF. CDR3 nucleotides: TGTGCCTGGAGTGGCGGGCAGGGGGATTGCTACACCTTC.

V is TRBV25-1 and J is TRBJ2-6, with D possibly TRBD2 on 6 matching bases. V gave up 5 bases and J gave up 2 bases, with 10 bases separating them. The CDR3 covers 15 residues. Germline V CDR1 and CDR2: MGHDK, SYGVNS. The CDR3 DNA reads TGTGCCAGCAGTCACTCGGGGGCTGGGGCCAACGTCCTGACTTTC. Its translation is CASSHSGAGANVLTF. Using reference TRBV25-1 and TRBJ2-6 for the parts outside the CDR3, the full variable domain is EADIYQTPRYLVIGTGKKITLECSQTMGHDKMYWYQQDPGMELHLIHYSYGVNSTEKGDLSSESTVSRIRTEHFPLTLESARPSHTSQYLCASSHSGAGANVLTFGAGSRLTVL.

The sample holds a few counts of this clone. The rearrangement links TRBV28 to TRBJ2-4; D possibly matches TRBD1 or TRBD2 (6 bases each). Germline CDR1 reads MDHEN; CDR2 reads SYDVKM. The CDR3 has 13 amino acids. V lost 2 bases and J 8 bases, leaving 10 bases between the germline ends. The CDR3 protein is CASSLRGVYIQYF. The CDR3, as DNA: TGTGCCAGCAGTTTAAGGGGGGTCTACATTCAGTACTTC.

This clone was seen more than once but under ten times. CDR3 region: CASSPPAGAGEQYF. CDR3 bases: TGTGCCAGCTCACCACCGGCAGGGGCTGGCGAGCAGTACTTC. The chain has TRBV18 and TRBJ2-7; a weak D match, TRBD1 (6 bases). The CDR3 totals 14 residues. Germline CDR1 is KGHSH and CDR2 is LQKENI. Trimming removed 0 bases at V and 6 bases at J, with 12 bases between.

The chain couples TRBV11-2 to TRBJ1-2; maybe TRBD1 (6 bases). There are 15 residues in the CDR3. In germline, CDR1 is SGHAT, CDR2 FQNNGV. V lost 5 bases to trimming and J lost 4 bases, with 17 bases between them. CDR3 DNA sequence: TGTGCCAGCAGCCCTCAAGACAGGCCTCCCTATGGCTACACCTTC. This encodes CASSPQDRPPYGYTF.

The V gene is TRBV11-2, the J gene TRBJ1-2; unclear D gene. The CDR3 runs 16 residues. Germline loops: CDR1 SGHAT, CDR2 FQNNGV. V was clipped by 5 bases and J by 8 bases, with 24 bases between them. The CDR3 nucleotides read TGTGCCAGCAGCCCAGCCCTTTTAAGGCAAAAAGAGGGCTACACCTTC. It translates to CASSPALLRQKEGYTF. Looking up the rest from reference TRBV11-2 and TRBJ1-2 gives the full variable domain: EAGVAQSPRYKIIEKRQSVAFWCNPISGHATLYWYQQILGQGPKLLIQFQNNGVVDDSQLPKDRFSAERLKGVDSTLKIQPAKLEDSAVYLCASSPALLRQKEGYTFGSGTRLTVV.

The chain couples TRBV5-6 to TRBJ1-1; weak D call: TRBD1 (5 bases). There are 13 residues in the CDR3. V lost 3 bases, J lost 4 bases, and 10 bases lay in between. Germline V CDR1 and CDR2: SGHDT, YYEEEE. Written as DNA, the CDR3 is TGTGCCAGCAGCTCGGGGACTCGCACTGAAGCTTTCTTT. Protein sequence: CASSSGTRTEAFF. The full variable domain, in which reference TRBV5-6 and TRBJ1-1 provide the parts outside the CDR3, is DAGVTQSPTHLIKTRGQQVTLRCSPKSGHDTVSWYQQALGQGPQFIFQYYEEEERQRGNFPDRFSGHQFPNYSSELNVNALLLGDSALYLCASSSGTRTEAFFGQGTRLTVV.

The rearrangement joins TRBV6-5 to TRBJ1-2; D may be TRBD1 (6 bases). Germline V lookup: CDR1 MNHEY, CDR2 SVGAGI. V shed 4 bases and J shed 4 bases, with 10 bases lying between them. This CDR3 has 13 amino acids. Written as DNA, the CDR3 is TGTGCCAGCAGTTCCGGACAGATCTATGGCTACACCTTC. Its translation: CASSSGQIYGYTF.

This clone was counted only a few times. CDR3 loop: CASSDQGQGGYGYTF. CDR3 DNA sequence: TGTGCCAGCAGTGACCAAGGACAGGGAGGGTATGGCTACACCTTC. V is TRBV6-6 and J is TRBJ1-2, with 8 bases lining up with TRBD1. The germline CDR1 and CDR2 sequences are MNHNY and SVGAGI (reference sequence). V dropped 5 bases and J dropped 5; count of bases not matched to a gene: 10. CDR3 size: 15 residues.

The rearrangement joins TRBV7-7 to TRBJ2-7; D possibly uses TRBD1 or TRBD2 (5 bases each). The CDR3 has 14 residues. The V gene's germline CDR1 is SSHAT and CDR2 FNYEAQ (reference sequence). V dropped 1 base and J dropped 4 bases, with 11 bases sitting between them. CDR3 region: CASSLVGTPYEQYF. In DNA form, the CDR3 reads TGTGCCAGCAGCTTAGTCGGGACGCCATACGAGCAGTACTTC.